This T cell receptor (beta chain) came from a study of blood T cell repertoires in COVID-19 (dated by TCRdb to the early 2020s). General notes on the study: Samples from collaborators originated in the United States, Italy and Spain and spanned both the acute and convalescent phases of COVID-19. The material from the prospective study consisted of cDNA or gDNA derived from T cells, B-cell-depleted T cells, or PBMCs. Subjects who had been exposed to COVID-19, were actively infected with it, or had recovered from it provided the deeply sampled blood TCRbeta repertoires that made up the dataset. The repertoires were made available in a free public database intended to serve as a resource for research on the immune response to SARS-CoV-2. The samples were drawn from the first 160 participants of the ongoing ImmuneRACE study and from some 1,300 subjects provided by 6 global collaborators. The sample metadata nearly always contained a de-identified subject ID, COVID-19 status, age in years and sex. HLA class I and class II types, where available, came from metadata supplied by the sample provider rather than from assay-based typing. The paper's findings and limits, for the study overall: How much clinical and demographic metadata was included differed by source and by participant, and the metadata was provided uncurated.

Trimming removed 2 bases from V and 5 bases from J; the gene matches leave 10 bases unexplained. From a lookup of the germline V gene, CDR1 and CDR2 are KGHDR and SFDVKD. The CDR3 starts with the cysteine, ends with the phenylalanine, and has 16 residues. The kept DNA is CDR3 alone, 48 bases in frame from the first base. One collaborating source in Seattle enrolled patients while the patients were actively infected and followed the patients over time throughout the course of disease. Each collaborating institution followed its own protocols to collect whole blood in K2EDTA tubes. For TCRbeta analysis, collaborators shipped samples in one of three forms: frozen whole blood, isolated PBMCs, or DNA extracted from either of those sample types. As to this clone: Its antigen is not yet known. No base qualities exist here, and no much larger clone lies one base off it.

The immunoSEQ Assay, a bias-controlled multiplex PCR, was used to amplify TCRbeta CDR3 regions from genomic DNA. In the original analysis: Within the assay, amplification of reference gene primers was used to estimate how many nucleated cells each sample contained. To quantify the absolute abundance of each unique TCRbeta CDR3 rearrangement, sequence reads were collapsed and filtered. For each sample, productive Simpson clonality was calculated by taking the square root of Simpson's diversity index across productive rearrangements. Sourced from immuneACCESS, this table was stored by TCRdb with only in-frame sequences that have V and J called. A share of the clones is absent; for the studies checked, an unresolved V gene accounts for under half, and the remainder has no known explanation. V, J and clone size derive from that table, while D and trimming were established from the DNA sequence. The sample table holds approximately 300,000 clones, of which 80% to 85% were seen once. The ten largest clones take up 15% to 19% of the sample.

Specimen: peripheral blood. This sequence was found in a person in their 70s with COVID-19, enrolled during active disease. The chain uses TRBV24-1 and TRBJ2-7; TRBD1 matches 8 bases in the middle. The DNA sequence follows: TGTGCCACCAGTGATTCAGGCGGGACAGGTCAGAACGAGCAGTACTTC. This sequence encodes CATSDSGGTGQNEQYF.